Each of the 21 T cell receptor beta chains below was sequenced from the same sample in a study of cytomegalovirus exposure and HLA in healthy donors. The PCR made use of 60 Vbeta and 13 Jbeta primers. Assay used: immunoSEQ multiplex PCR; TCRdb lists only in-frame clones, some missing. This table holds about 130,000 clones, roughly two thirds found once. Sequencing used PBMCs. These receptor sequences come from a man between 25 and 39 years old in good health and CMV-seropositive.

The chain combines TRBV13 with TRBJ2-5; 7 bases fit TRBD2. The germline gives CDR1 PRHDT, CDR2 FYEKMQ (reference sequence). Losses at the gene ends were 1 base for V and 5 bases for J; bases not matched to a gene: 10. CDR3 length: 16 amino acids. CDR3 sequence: CASSLASGGGRETQYF. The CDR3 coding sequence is TGTGCCAGCAGCTTAGCTAGCGGCGGGGGACGGGAGACCCAGTACTTC. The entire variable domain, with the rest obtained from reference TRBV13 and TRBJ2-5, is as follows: AAGVIQSPRHLIKEKRETATLKCYPIPRHDTVYWYQQGPGQDPQFLISFYEKMQSDKGSIPDRFSAQQFSDYHSELNMSSLELGDSALYFCASSLASGGGRETQYFGPGTRLLVL.

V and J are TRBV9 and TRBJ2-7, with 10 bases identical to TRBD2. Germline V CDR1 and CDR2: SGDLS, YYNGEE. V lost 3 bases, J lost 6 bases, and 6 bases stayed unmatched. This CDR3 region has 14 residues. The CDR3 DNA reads TGTGCCAGCAGCGCCCGGGGACTAGCGAGCGAGCAGTACTTC. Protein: CASSARGLASEQYF.

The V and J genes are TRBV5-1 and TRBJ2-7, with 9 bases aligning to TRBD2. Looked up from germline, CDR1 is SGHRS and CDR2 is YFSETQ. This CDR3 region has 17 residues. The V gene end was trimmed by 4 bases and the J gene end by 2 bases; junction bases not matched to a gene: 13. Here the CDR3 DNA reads TGCGCCAGCAGCCCTCGGTCGCTAGCGGGAATAGCCTACGAGCAGTACTTC. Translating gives CASSPRSLAGIAYEQYF.

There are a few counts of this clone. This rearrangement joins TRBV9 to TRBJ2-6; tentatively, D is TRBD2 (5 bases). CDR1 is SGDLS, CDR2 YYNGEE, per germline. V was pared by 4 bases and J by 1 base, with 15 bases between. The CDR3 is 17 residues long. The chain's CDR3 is CASSFLPTGSGANVLTF. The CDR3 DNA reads TGTGCCAGCAGCTTTCTTCCCACGGGGTCTGGGGCCAACGTCCTGACTTTC.

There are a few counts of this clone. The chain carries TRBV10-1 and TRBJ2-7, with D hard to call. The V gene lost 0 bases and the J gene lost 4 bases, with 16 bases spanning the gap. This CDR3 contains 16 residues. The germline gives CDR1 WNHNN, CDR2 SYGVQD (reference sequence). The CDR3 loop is CASSESLTPHMYEQYF. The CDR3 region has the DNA TGCGCCAGCAGTGAGTCGTTGACACCTCATATGTACGAGCAGTACTTC.

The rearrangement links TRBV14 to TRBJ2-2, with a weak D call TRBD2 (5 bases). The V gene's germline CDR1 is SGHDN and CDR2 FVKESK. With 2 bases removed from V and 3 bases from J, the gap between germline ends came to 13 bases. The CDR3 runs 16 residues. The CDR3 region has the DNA TGTGCCAGCAGCCAAAGTTTACTAGTATACACCGGGGAGCTGTTTTTT. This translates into CASSQSLLVYTGELFF.

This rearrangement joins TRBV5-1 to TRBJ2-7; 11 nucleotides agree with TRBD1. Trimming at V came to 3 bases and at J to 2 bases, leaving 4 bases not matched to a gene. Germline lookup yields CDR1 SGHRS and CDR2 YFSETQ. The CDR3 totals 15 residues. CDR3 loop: CASSSPGQGAYEQYF. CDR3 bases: TGCGCCAGCAGCTCACCGGGACAGGGGGCCTACGAGCAGTACTTC. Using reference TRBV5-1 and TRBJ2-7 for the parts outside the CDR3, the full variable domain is KAGVTQTPRYLIKTRGQQVTLSCSPISGHRSVSWYQQTPGQGLQFLFEYFSETQRNKGNFPGRFSGRQFSNSRSEMNVSTLELGDSALYLCASSSPGQGAYEQYFGPGTRLTVT.

CDR3 sequence: CASSLGGGTYEQYF. DNA for the CDR3: TGTGCCAGCAGTTTAGGCGGAGGGACCTACGAGCAGTACTTC. The chain uses TRBV28 and TRBJ2-7, with a tentative D call TRBD2 (6 bases). The CDR3 contains 14 residues. With 2 bases removed from V and 2 bases from J, the gap between germline ends came to 10 bases. From germline, CDR1 is MDHEN and CDR2 SYDVKM.

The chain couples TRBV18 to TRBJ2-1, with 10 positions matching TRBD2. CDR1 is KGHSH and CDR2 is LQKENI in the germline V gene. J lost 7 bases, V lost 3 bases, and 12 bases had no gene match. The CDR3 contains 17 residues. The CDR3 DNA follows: TGTGCCAGCTCACCGAAGAAGCGGGAGGGCCTCTGGAATGAGCAGTTCTTC. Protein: CASSPKKREGLWNEQFF.

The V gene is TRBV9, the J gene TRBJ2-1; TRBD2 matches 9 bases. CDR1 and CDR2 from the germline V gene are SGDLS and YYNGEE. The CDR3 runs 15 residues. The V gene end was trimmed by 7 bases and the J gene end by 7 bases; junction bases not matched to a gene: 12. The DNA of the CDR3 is TGTGCCAGCCAACGCGGGGGGGAGGGCAGGAATGAGCAGTTCTTC. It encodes CASQRGGEGRNEQFF.

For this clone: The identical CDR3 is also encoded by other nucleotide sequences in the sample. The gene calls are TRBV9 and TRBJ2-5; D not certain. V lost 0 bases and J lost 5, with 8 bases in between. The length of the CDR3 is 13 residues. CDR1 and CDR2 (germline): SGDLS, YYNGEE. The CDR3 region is CASSVAPEETQYF. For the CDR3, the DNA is TGTGCCAGCAGCGTAGCCCCGGAGGAGACCCAGTACTTC.

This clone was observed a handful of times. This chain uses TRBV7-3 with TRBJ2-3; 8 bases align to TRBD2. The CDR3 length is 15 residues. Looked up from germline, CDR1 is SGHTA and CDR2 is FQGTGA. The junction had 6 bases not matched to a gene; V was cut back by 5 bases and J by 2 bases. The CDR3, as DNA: TGTGCCAGCAGCCCCCGGACTAGCTACACAGATACGCAGTATTTT. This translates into CASSPRTSYTDTQYF. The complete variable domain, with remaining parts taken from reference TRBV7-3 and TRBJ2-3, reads GAGVSQTPSNKVTEKGKYVELRCDPISGHTALYWYRQSLGQGPEFLIYFQGTGAADDSGLPNDRFFAVRPEGSVSTLKIQRTERGDSAVYLCASSPRTSYTDTQYFGPGTRLTVL.

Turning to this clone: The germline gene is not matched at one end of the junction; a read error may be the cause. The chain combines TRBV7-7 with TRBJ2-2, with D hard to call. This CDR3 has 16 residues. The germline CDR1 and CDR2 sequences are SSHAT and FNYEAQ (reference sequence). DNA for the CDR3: TGTGCTAGCAGCCCACGCCCTCGAAGGATGAGGGGGGAGCTGTTTTTT. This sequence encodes CASSPRPRRMRGELFF. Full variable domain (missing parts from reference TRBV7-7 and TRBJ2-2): GAGVSQSPRYKVTKRGQDVTLRCDPISSHATLYWYQQALGQGPEFLTYFNYEAQPDKSGLPSDRFSAERPEGSISTLTIQRTEQRDSAMYRCASSPRPRRMRGELFFGEGSRLTVL.

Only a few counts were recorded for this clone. CDR3 sequence: CASSGGASGQPQHF. CDR3 DNA sequence: TGTGCCAGCAGCGGGGGGGCCAGCGGTCAGCCCCAGCATTTT. The V and J genes are TRBV11-2 and TRBJ1-5; weak D call: TRBD1 (6 bases). The CDR3 runs 14 residues. V was pared by 5 bases and J by 6 bases, with 14 bases between. Germline CDR1 SGHAT, CDR2 FQNNGV. Complete variable domain (other parts from reference TRBV11-2 and TRBJ1-5): EAGVAQSPRYKIIEKRQSVAFWCNPISGHATLYWYQQILGQGPKLLIQFQNNGVVDDSQLPKDRFSAERLKGVDSTLKIQPAKLEDSAVYLCASSGGASGQPQHFGDGTRLSIL.

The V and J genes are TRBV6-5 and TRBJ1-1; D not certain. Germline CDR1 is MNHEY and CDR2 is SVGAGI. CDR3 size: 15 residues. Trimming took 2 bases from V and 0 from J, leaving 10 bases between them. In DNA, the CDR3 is TGTGCCAGCAGTTACGTTCTTGCGGTGAACACTGAAGCTTTCTTT. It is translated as CASSYVLAVNTEAFF.

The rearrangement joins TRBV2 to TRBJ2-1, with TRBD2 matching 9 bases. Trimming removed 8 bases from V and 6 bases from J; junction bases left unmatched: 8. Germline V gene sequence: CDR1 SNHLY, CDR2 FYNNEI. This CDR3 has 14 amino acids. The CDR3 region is CASLREGLVNEQFF. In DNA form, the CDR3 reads TGTGCCAGCCTGCGGGAGGGCCTTGTCAATGAGCAGTTCTTC.

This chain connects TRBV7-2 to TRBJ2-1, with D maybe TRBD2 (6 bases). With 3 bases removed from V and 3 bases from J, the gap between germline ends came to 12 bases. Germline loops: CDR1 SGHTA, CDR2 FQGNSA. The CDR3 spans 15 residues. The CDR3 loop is CASSFSLGGYNEQFF. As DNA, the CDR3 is TGTGCCAGCAGCTTCAGCTTGGGAGGCTACAATGAGCAGTTCTTC.

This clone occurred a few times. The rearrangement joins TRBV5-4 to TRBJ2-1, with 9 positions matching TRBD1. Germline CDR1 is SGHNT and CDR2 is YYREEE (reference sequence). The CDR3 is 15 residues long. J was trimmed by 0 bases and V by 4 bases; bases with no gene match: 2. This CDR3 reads CASSRQGVSYNEQFF. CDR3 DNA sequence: TGTGCCAGCAGCAGACAGGGGGTCTCCTACAATGAGCAGTTCTTC.

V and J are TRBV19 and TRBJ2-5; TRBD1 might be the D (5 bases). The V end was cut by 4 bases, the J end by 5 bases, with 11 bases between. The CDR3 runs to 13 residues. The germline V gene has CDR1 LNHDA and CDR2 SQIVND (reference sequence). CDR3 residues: CASSRGFEETQYF. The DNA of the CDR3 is TGTGCCAGTAGTAGGGGCTTTGAGGAGACCCAGTACTTC.

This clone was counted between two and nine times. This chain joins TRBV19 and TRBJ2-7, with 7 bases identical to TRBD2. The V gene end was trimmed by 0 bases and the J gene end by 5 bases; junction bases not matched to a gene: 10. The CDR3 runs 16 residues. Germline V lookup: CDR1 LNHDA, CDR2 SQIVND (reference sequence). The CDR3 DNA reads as TGTGCCAGTAGTATAGATTGGAATAGCGGGTACAACGAGCAGTACTTC. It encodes CASSIDWNSGYNEQYF.

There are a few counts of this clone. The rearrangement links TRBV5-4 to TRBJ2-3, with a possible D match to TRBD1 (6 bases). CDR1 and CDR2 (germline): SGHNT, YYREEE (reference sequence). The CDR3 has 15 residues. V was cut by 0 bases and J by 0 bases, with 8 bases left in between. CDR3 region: CASSLARGSTDTQYF. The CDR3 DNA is TGTGCCAGCAGCTTGGCCAGGGGAAGCACAGATACGCAGTATTTT.